This T cell receptor (beta chain) came from a study of T cell changes during pregnancy in multiple sclerosis. TCRdb keeps only in-frame clones here, not all; method: immunoSEQ multiplex PCR. The sample includes around 58,000 clones, 75% to 95% of them seen just once. With 3 bases clipped from V and 2 bases from J, the junction kept 7 bases outside the gene matches. This CDR3 is 16 amino acids long. Germline V gives CDR1 MNHNS, CDR2 SASEGT. This receptor was identified in a female donor in good health, enrolled as a control in a pregnancy study. This chain uses TRBV6-1 with TRBJ2-7; 10 nucleotides match TRBD1. This specimen was CD4+ T cells from peripheral blood mononuclear cells, taken after pregnancy. CDR3 nucleotides: TGTGCCAGCAGTGATCCCGGGACAGGGGCTACCTACGAGCAGTACTTC. Its protein is CASSDPGTGATYEQYF.